A single sample gave rise to the 20 T cell receptor beta chains below, sequenced in a study of cytomegalovirus exposure and HLA in healthy donors. TCRdb keeps only in-frame clones here, not all; method: immunoSEQ multiplex PCR. The repertoire holds under 50,000 clones, with 80% to 95% as singletons. Material: PBMCs. The receptor set was obtained from a woman aged 18-29 years in good health and CMV-seronegative.

The V and J genes are TRBV7-9 and TRBJ1-4; 8 bases are a match to TRBD1. Germline CDR1 reads SEHNR; CDR2 reads FQNEAQ (reference sequence). CDR3 size: 18 residues. The V segment lost 2 bases and the J segment 9 bases; nucleotides outside the gene matches: 17. The CDR3 here is CASSLKGGPTGDSKKLFF. The CDR3 region has the DNA TGTGCCAGCAGCTTAAAAGGGGGTCCGACAGGGGACAGTAAAAAACTGTTTTTT. Filled out from reference TRBV7-9 and TRBJ1-4, the complete variable domain reads DTGVSQNPRHKITKRGQNVTFRCDPISEHNRLYWYRQTLGQGPEFLTYFQNEAQLEKSRLLSDRFSAERPKGSFSTLEIQRTEQGDSAMYLCASSLKGGPTGDSKKLFFGSGTQLSVL.

The chain employs TRBV15 and TRBJ2-1, with D perhaps matching TRBD2 (7 bases). Germline-derived CDR1 and CDR2 are LNHNV and YYDKDF (reference sequence). The CDR3 is 15 amino acids. The V and J ends lost 0 bases and 7 bases respectively, with 13 bases between them. For the CDR3, the DNA is TGTGCCACCAGCAGAGAGCGGGGGCCGGGTAATGAGCAGTTCTTC. It yields the protein CATSRERGPGNEQFF.

The chain employs TRBV28 and TRBJ1-1, with D uncertain. CDR3 length equals 15 residues. The germline V gene encodes CDR1 MDHEN and CDR2 SYDVKM. Trimming removed 3 bases from V and 1 base from J, with 12 bases in between. The CDR3: CASSFSGNWNTEAFF. The CDR3 DNA follows: TGTGCCAGCAGTTTCAGTGGCAATTGGAACACTGAAGCTTTCTTT.

The chain couples TRBV27 to TRBJ2-5; possibly TRBD1 for D (6 bases). Trimming left V 3 bases short and J 4 bases short, with 9 bases between. CDR1 is MNHEY and CDR2 is SMNVEV in the germline V gene (reference sequence). The CDR3 extends over 13 amino acids. CDR3 in amino acids: CASSFGQRETQYF. CDR3 nucleotides: TGTGCCAGCAGTTTTGGACAGAGAGAGACCCAGTACTTC.

This chain uses TRBV2 with TRBJ1-5, with TRBD1 as a possible D gene (5 bases). Per the germline V gene, CDR1 is SNHLY and CDR2 is FYNNEI. V was trimmed by 5 bases and J by 1 base, leaving 12 bases between them. The CDR3 has 15 residues. This CDR3 reads CASSWSGVSNQPQHF. The CDR3 bases are TGTGCCAGCAGTTGGTCGGGGGTAAGCAATCAGCCCCAGCATTTT. The whole variable domain, remainder taken from reference TRBV2 and TRBJ1-5, is EPEVTQTPSHQVTQMGQEVILRCVPISNHLYFYWYRQILGQKVEFLVSFYNNEISEKSEIFDDQFSVERPDGSNFTLKIRSTKLEDSAMYFCASSWSGVSNQPQHFGDGTRLSIL.

The chain has TRBV10-3 and TRBJ2-1; 10 bases align to TRBD2. From germline, CDR1 is ENHRY and CDR2 SYGVKD. The CDR3 totals 15 residues. Trimming removed 3 bases from V and 7 bases from J; junction bases left unmatched: 6. CDR3 residues: CAISDSSGGRNEQFF. The CDR3 DNA reads as TGTGCCATCAGTGATAGTAGCGGGGGGAGGAATGAGCAGTTCTTC.

This rearrangement joins TRBV2 to TRBJ1-1; 8 bases match TRBD1. The trim removed 5 bases at V and 9 bases at J, leaving 11 bases unmatched. CDR1 is SNHLY, CDR2 FYNNEI, per germline. The CDR3 contains 14 residues. This chain's CDR3 is CASSPGTGVVKAFF. CDR3 bases: TGTGCCAGCAGTCCCGGGACAGGCGTCGTTAAAGCTTTCTTT. Supplemented by reference TRBV2 and TRBJ1-1, the full variable domain reads EPEVTQTPSHQVTQMGQEVILRCVPISNHLYFYWYRQILGQKVEFLVSFYNNEISEKSEIFDDQFSVERPDGSNFTLKIRSTKLEDSAMYFCASSPGTGVVKAFFGQGTRLTVV.

The rearrangement uses TRBV5-1 and TRBJ2-2; 8 bases fit TRBD2. The CDR3 totals 16 residues. CDR1 SGHRS and CDR2 YFSETQ come from the germline V gene. V was pared by 2 bases and J by 5 bases, with 8 bases of the junction left unmatched. The CDR3, as DNA: TGCGCCAGCAGCTTCGGAGCGGGAGAGGGAACCGGGGAGCTGTTTTTT. Translated: CASSFGAGEGTGELFF. The whole variable domain, remainder taken from reference TRBV5-1 and TRBJ2-2, is KAGVTQTPRYLIKTRGQQVTLSCSPISGHRSVSWYQQTPGQGLQFLFEYFSETQRNKGNFPGRFSGRQFSNSRSEMNVSTLELGDSALYLCASSFGAGEGTGELFFGEGSRLTVL.

The rearrangement joins TRBV28 to TRBJ2-5; TRBD2 is a possible D gene (6 bases). The V gene's germline CDR1 is MDHEN and CDR2 SYDVKM. This CDR3 contains 12 residues. The CDR3 DNA reads TGTGCTACCGGGGCGGGACTGGAGACCCAGTACTTC. Its protein product is CATGAGLETQYF.

V gene TRBV6-6 combines with J gene TRBJ1-2; no reliable D call. Germline CDR1 and CDR2: MNHNY and SVGAGI (reference sequence). Trimming left V 6 bases short and J 8 bases short, with 13 bases between. The CDR3 is 12 residues long. The CDR3 bases are TGTGCCAGCAGGCCGCGGGTGGAGGGCTACACCTTC. Protein: CASRPRVEGYTF.

This rearrangement joins TRBV6-1 to TRBJ1-4, with TRBD1 identical over 7 bases. This CDR3 spans 14 amino acids. The V gene's germline CDR1 is MNHNS and CDR2 SASEGT. Trimming took 1 base from V and 5 from J; bases not matched to a gene: 1. DNA for the CDR3: TGTGCCAGCAGTGAAGTACAGGGGAATGAAAAACTGTTTTTT. It encodes CASSEVQGNEKLFF.

The V call is TRBV7-9, the J call TRBJ2-7, with TRBD1 identical over 7 bases. CDR1 SEHNR and CDR2 FQNEAQ come from the germline V gene (reference sequence). The length of the CDR3 is 14 residues. V lost 3 bases, J lost 3 bases, and 5 bases stayed unmatched. CDR3 DNA sequence: TGTGCCAGCAGCTTTCACCGGGACAGCTACGAGCAGTACTTC. Residues: CASSFHRDSYEQYF.

This clone is classed as medium-sized. In DNA form, the CDR3 reads TGTGCCAGCGCGAGACAGGGGGACACCGGGGAGCTGTTTTTT. Amino acids: CASARQGDTGELFF. The chain couples TRBV25-1 to TRBJ2-2; 9 positions match TRBD1. CDR1 and CDR2 from the germline V gene are MGHDK and SYGVNS. The CDR3 length is 14 residues. V shed 8 bases, J shed 3 bases, and the junction held 4 bases outside the gene matches.

The V and J genes are TRBV14 and TRBJ2-3; tentative D call: TRBD2 (5 bases). This CDR3 spans 15 amino acids. The germline gives CDR1 SGHDN, CDR2 FVKESK. Deletions cut 3 bases from V and 1 base from J, with 11 bases between. Here the CDR3 reads CASSQSFGGTDTQYF. In nucleotides, the CDR3 is TGTGCCAGCAGCCAGTCCTTCGGGGGCACAGATACGCAGTATTTT. Complete variable domain (other parts from reference TRBV14 and TRBJ2-3): EAGVTQFPSHSVIEKGQTVTLRCDPISGHDNLYWYRRVMGKEIKFLLHFVKESKQDESGMPNNRFLAERTGGTYSTLKVQPAELEDSGVYFCASSQSFGGTDTQYFGPGTRLTVL.

The chain carries TRBV11-2 and TRBJ1-4, with TRBD1 as a possible D gene (6 bases). The V end lost 1 base, the J end lost 5 bases, and 11 bases lay between the germline ends. Germline CDR1 and CDR2: SGHAT and FQNNGV. CDR3 size: 15 residues. The CDR3 DNA reads TGTGCCAGCAGCTTAGGGTCCAGGGGAAATGAAAAACTGTTTTTT. Protein product: CASSLGSRGNEKLFF.

The V gene is TRBV14, the J gene TRBJ2-5; the D gene is possibly TRBD2 (5 bases). Germline values: CDR1 SGHDN, CDR2 FVKESK. This CDR3 is 14 amino acids long. Trimming removed 4 bases at V and 5 bases at J, with 14 bases between. CDR3 bases: TGTGCCAGCAGCCCAAACTGGAGGCTCGAGACCCAGTACTTC. This encodes CASSPNWRLETQYF. The entire variable domain, with the rest obtained from reference TRBV14 and TRBJ2-5, is as follows: EAGVTQFPSHSVIEKGQTVTLRCDPISGHDNLYWYRRVMGKEIKFLLHFVKESKQDESGMPNNRFLAERTGGTYSTLKVQPAELEDSGVYFCASSPNWRLETQYFGPGTRLLVL.

The V gene is TRBV30, the J gene TRBJ1-1; TRBD1 matches 8 bases. CDR1 is GTSNPN, CDR2 SVGIG, per germline (reference sequence). The CDR3 is 15 residues long. Losses at the gene ends were 4 bases for V and 1 base for J; bases not matched to a gene: 8. In DNA form, the CDR3 reads TGTGCCTGGACCGTCCCCGGGACAGGGAACACTGAAGCTTTCTTT. Translated: CAWTVPGTGNTEAFF.

This clone has just one count. J is TRBJ2-1 and V is TRBV5-3, with no clear D. TRBV5-3 is marked as an open reading frame, function uncertain. CDR3 length equals 12 residues. Trimming pared 9 bases from V and 8 bases from J, leaving 15 bases between. The CDR3 DNA reads TGTGCCATCACGGATGAGGAACATGAGCAGTTCTTC. Translated, it gives CAITDEEHEQFF.

V gene TRBV6-1 combines with J gene TRBJ2-7; 9 bases agree with TRBD1. Germline CDR1 MNHNS, CDR2 SASEGT. This CDR3 contains 15 residues. The trim removed 3 bases at V and 5 bases at J, leaving 8 bases unmatched. The CDR3 is CASSDLQGAGNEQYF. In DNA form, the CDR3 reads TGTGCCAGCAGTGACTTACAGGGGGCAGGAAACGAGCAGTACTTC.

This chain connects TRBV27 to TRBJ2-7, with D maybe TRBD2 (6 bases). The CDR3 consists of 14 residues. Germline V gene sequence: CDR1 MNHEY, CDR2 SMNVEV (reference sequence). Trimming removed 2 bases at V and 2 bases at J, with 10 bases between. The CDR3 nucleotides are TGTGCCAGCAGTTTAAACCCTAGCGCCTACGAGCAGTACTTC. It translates to CASSLNPSAYEQYF.